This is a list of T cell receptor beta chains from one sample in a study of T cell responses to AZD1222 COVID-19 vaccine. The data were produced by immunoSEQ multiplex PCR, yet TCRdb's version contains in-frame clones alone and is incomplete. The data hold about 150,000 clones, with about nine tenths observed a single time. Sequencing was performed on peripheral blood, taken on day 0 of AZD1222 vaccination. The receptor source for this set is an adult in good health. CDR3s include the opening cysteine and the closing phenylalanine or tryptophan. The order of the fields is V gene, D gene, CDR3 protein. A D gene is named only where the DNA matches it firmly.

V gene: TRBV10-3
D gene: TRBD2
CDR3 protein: CAISESGTSGNTGELFF

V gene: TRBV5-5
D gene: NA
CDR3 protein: CASSLGNRIDTQYF

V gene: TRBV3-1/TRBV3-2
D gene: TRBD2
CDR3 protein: CASSRGGEETQYF

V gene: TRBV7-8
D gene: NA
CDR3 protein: CASSVLGWGLSGELFF

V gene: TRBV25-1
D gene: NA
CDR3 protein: CASSEFKGSLHTEAFF

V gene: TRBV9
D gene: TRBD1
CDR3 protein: CASSLGTGGSSEQYF

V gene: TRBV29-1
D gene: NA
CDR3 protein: CSVEDLFENDGYTF

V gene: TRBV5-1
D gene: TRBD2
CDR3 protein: CASSQTSGGPNEQFF

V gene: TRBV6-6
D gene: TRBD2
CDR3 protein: CASSSRAGESTDTQYF

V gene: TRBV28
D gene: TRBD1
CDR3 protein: CASSLYGTGRGEQFF

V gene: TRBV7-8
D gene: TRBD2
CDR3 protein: CASSLRDYIYNEQFF

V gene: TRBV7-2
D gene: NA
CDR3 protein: CASSSGATIQETQYF

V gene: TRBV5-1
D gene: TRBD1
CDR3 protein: CASSYSTGTGGDTQYF

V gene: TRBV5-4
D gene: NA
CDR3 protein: CASSLRGDRDTIYF

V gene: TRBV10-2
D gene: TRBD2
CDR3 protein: CASSDLGGGPPYEQYF

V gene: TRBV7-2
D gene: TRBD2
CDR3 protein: CASSLTSGEAYEQYF

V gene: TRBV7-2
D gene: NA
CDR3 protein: CASSLVTAYEQYF

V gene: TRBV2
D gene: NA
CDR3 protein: CASSEAGHTLGTEAFF

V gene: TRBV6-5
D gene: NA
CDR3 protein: CASIRDFSGISPLHF

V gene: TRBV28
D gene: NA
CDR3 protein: CASSLQGSYEQYF

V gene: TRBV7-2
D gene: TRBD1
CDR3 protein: CASSLRTGGTGELFF

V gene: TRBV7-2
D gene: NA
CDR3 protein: CASSLDPGGQPQHF

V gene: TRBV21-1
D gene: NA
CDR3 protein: CAKGWGRTNEKLFF

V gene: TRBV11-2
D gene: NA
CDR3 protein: CASSPGTAAYEQYF

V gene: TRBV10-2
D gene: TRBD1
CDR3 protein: CASRERTGNQPQHF

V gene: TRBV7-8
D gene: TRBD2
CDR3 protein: CASSYTVGGEQYF